Presented here are 2 T cell receptor beta chains from one specimen sequenced in a study of tumor-infiltrating lymphocytes in primary liver carcinoma. Taking about 17-31 mg of unsorted bulk tissue, the authors co-extracted RNA and DNA. Total RNA (around 0.45 ug) served as template for TCR beta cDNA synthesis primed by a constant-region primer. Researchers made the TCR beta libraries by running three nested multiplex PCR rounds with slightly modified ARM-PCR. The first two PCR rounds used TRBV1-TRBV30 forward primers with a C-beta reverse primer, roughly 10 cycles each. TCRdb reanalysed the multiplex PCR reads using MiXCR and keeps one entry per CDR3 protein. The sample lists 70,000 to 95,000 distinct CDR3 sequences, roughly 69% occurring once. What was sequenced was liver tumor tissue from sampling region 4. As to subset: tumor region T4, right-lateral pole. The receptors were gathered from a man aged 35-49 years with primary liver carcinoma and hepatitis B virus infection.

With respect to this clonotype: In this CDR3 the conserved last residue, phenylalanine or tryptophan, is missing, so a read error is likely. The limits of the CDR3 on the DNA are not certain, so only TCRdb's listed CDR3 is given. The chain is built from TRBV11-1 and TRBJ2-7. The CDR3 has 14 residues if both end residues are counted. Germline CDR1 SGHAT, CDR2 FQDESV (reference sequence). This CDR3 reads CASSLGQACYEQYL.

This clonotype is medium-sized (0.01 to 0.1%) in the sample. The chain recombines TRBV12-3 or TRBV12-4 with TRBJ2-1, with 13 nucleotides matching TRBD2. V shed 6 bases, J shed 6 bases, and the junction held 2 bases outside the gene matches. The CDR3 consists of 14 residues. The CDR3, as DNA: TGTGCCAGCAGCCGGACTAGCGGGAGCAATGAGCAGTTCTTC. Translating gives CASSRTSGSNEQFF.